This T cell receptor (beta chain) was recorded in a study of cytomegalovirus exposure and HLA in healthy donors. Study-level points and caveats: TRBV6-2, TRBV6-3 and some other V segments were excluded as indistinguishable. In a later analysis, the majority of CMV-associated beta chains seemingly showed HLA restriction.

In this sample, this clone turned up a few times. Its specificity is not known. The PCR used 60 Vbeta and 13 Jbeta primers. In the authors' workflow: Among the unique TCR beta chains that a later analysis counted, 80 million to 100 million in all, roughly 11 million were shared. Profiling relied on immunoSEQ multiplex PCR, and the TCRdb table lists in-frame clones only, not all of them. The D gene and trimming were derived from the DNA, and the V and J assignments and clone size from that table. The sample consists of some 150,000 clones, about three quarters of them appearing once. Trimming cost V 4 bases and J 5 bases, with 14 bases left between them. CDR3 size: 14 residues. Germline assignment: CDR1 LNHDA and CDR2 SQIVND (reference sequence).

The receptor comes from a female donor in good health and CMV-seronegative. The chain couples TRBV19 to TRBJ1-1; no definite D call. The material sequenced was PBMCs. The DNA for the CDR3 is TGTGCCAGTAGTAGGAGCCTAAGGTGGACTGAAGCTTTCTTT. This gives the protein CASSRSLRWTEAFF. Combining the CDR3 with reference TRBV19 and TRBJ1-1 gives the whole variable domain DGGITQSPKYLFRKEGQNVTLSCEQNLNHDAMYWYRQDPGQGLRLIYYSQIVNDFQKGDIAEGYSVSREKKESFPLTVTSAQKNPTAFYLCASSRSLRWTEAFFGQGTRLTVV.